This TCR beta chain was documented in a study of cytomegalovirus exposure and HLA in healthy donors (dated by TCRdb to 2016 to 2017). General notes on the study: In an earlier analysis of some 550 of the donors, 276 Gb of sequence data and 90 million to 130 million unique TCR beta sequences from 150 million to 200 million T cells were reported. Around 320 gigabases of sequencing data and 70 million to 85 million unique TCR sequences were included in an early release covering roughly 600 HLA-typed donors. Of the roughly 400 genotyped donors, over 70% fell in the genetic ancestry cluster associated with self-reported Caucasian donors. The study was designed to test whether signatures of past pathogen exposure could be identified by cataloging public T cell receptors. The T cell repertoires of around 730 subjects were profiled by immunosequencing and related to cytomegalovirus serostatus. A separate validation cohort of roughly 120 different subjects was used in addition to the roughly 700-subject first cohort. The study combined high-throughput TCR immunosequencing, statistical association of individual TCRs with disease status, and machine learning to predict cytomegalovirus infection status. A later analysis re-analyzed previously published TCR beta repertoires from about 730 donors and added high-resolution HLA genotyping to study TCR occurrence patterns. Rather than drawing on any new phenotypic data, the later analysis identified candidate immune exposures from TCR beta sequences and the way those sequences occurred across donors. In an earlier analysis of 500 to 650 of the donors, high-throughput TCR beta sequencing was used to judge whether each TCR beta V gene segment behaved as functional or pseudogenic. Donor age, sex, ethnicity and CMV serostatus were compiled together with the repertoire data. In a later genetic analysis, genome-wide SNP genotypes for about 65% of the roughly 700 donors were used, and that subset was treated as a discovery cohort. All discovery cohort repertoires had been generated using a single sequencing platform. HLA typing included class I and class II loci at four-digit resolution. The number of donors typed differed by locus, with roughly 629-640 for A, B, C, DRB1 and DQB1, around 560 for DQA1, nearly 610 for DPA1, and around 460 for DPB1. About five DR-DQ haplotypes were handled as single units for association and clustering because linkage in the cohort was strong. Among some 410 genotyped donors of the cohort, an average of around 220,000 unique TCR beta nucleotide sequences was sequenced per donor, of which about 19% were non-productive.

Taken from cysteine to phenylalanine, the CDR3 has 14 residues. Only the CDR3 DNA is retained, 42 bases long and in frame from the first base. CDR1 SGHRS and CDR2 YFSETQ were looked up in the germline V gene. The germline V end is reduced by 7 bases and the J end by 10 bases; junction bases left unmatched: 8. The method was the immunoSEQ multiplex PCR assay. A mixture of 60 forward primers for TCR Vbeta segments and 13 reverse primers for TCR Jbeta segments was used in the multiplex PCR. Amplification of the CDR3 region of rearranged TCR beta genes was performed with a multiplex PCR assay on genomic DNA. The Illumina HiSeq System was used to sequence the amplified TCR beta libraries as 87-base-pair reads. Turning to the authors' computational methods: In a later analysis, about 80 million unique TCR beta chains were counted across the 500 to 700 repertoires, and about 9.9 million of these chains were shared by at least two donors. To remove PCR and sequencing errors, raw reads were error-corrected and collapsed into unique sequences using a nearest-neighbor algorithm that merged closely related sequences. V, D and J gene segments were assigned by aligning CDR3 sequences to IMGT reference sequences. For a sequence to be retained, a match of at least six nucleotides to both a V gene segment and a J gene segment was required. Rearrangements were classified as productive when the CDR3 lacked stop codons and remained in frame with V and J, and all other rearrangements were classified as non-productive. Following IMGT convention, CDR3 was defined as the stretch from the second conserved V-encoded cysteine up to the conserved J-encoded phenylalanine. Sequences without an unambiguous match to a single V gene segment were excluded from the earlier analysis of over 500 of the donors. In an earlier analysis of approximately 550 of the donors, V segments were called functional above 56.7% productive rearrangements and were called segregating when the between-donor standard deviation exceeded 5%. A statistical classification framework was built for diagnosing cytomegalovirus status from the catalog of TCR beta chain sequences. V and J gene assignment, in a later analysis, came from comparing TCR nucleotide sequences with IMGT/GENE-DB human TR gene sequences. In a later analysis, CDR3 sequences and most-parsimonious VDJ recombination scenarios were assigned using the TCRdist pipeline. In a later analysis, every TCR beta chain was defined by the combination of its CDR3 amino acid sequence and its V-gene family, and reads without a unique V-gene family were dropped. To address suspected cross-contamination and a sequencing artifact, a later analysis removed 592 highly shared, low-generation-probability nucleotide sequences. For each public chain, a later analysis derived a clonal expansion index from normalized ranks of inferred template counts within each repertoire. In a later analysis, generation probabilities were computed with a VDJ recombination model fitted to out-of-frame rearrangements, and the resulting probabilities were checked against IGoR. Hypergeometric tests were used in a later analysis to score TCR-TCR, TCR-HLA and TCR-CMV co-occurrence, with a repertoire-size bias correction applied to the TCR pairs. False discovery rates were estimated in a later analysis by permuting HLA or CMV assignments 20 times. In a later analysis, co-occurring TCRs were grouped using DBSCAN, with TCRdist sequence similarity added in when clustering inside HLA-allele-positive subsets. Repertoires with fewer than 30,000 or more than 120,000 public chains were left out of co-occurrence clustering, as were five repertoires with anomalous nucleotide sharing. As stored in TCRdb, this immuneACCESS dataset retains in-frame rearrangements with V and J assigned. A fraction of the clones does not appear; measured against another copy, unresolved V genes explain less than half of the discrepancy, and the remainder lacks a known reason. That table gives V, J and clone size, and the DNA gave D and trimming. The sample table contains under 150,000 clones; only one count was recorded for about 76% of them. The ten largest clones take up approximately 1.5% of the sample.

The cohort was made up of several hundred healthy bone marrow donors. All cohort members were sampled while nominally healthy, although unrecorded immune exposures were likely present. The donor was CMV seronegative and belonged to the group of several hundred seronegative cohort members. A peripheral blood sample was collected from each donor, and TCR beta sequencing was performed on peripheral blood mononuclear cells. Genomic DNA was extracted from the blood cell samples with the Qiagen DNeasy Blood Extraction Kit. Overall study outcomes, separate from this receptor: Most TCR sequences were observed very rarely across donors, whereas some public TCRs were present in many individuals. In a later genetic analysis, a missense DCLRE1C variant was associated with V-gene and J-gene trimming of TCR beta chains, and the association was replicated in an independent cohort. In vitro tests confirmed that a few of the cytomegalovirus-associated TCR beta chains recognize cytomegalovirus antigens. In both the original and validation cohorts, the classifier was reported to diagnose cytomegalovirus status with high specificity and sensitivity. HLA typing was unavailable for some donors at each locus, so association tests used only the typed subset. This cohort had only TCR beta chains sequenced, and the lack of alpha or paired-chain data limited which features could be detected. Compared with equally common non-associated chains, HLA-associated TCR beta chains in a later analysis were more clonally expanded and had lower generation probabilities. A cluster of highly shared sequence variants was judged likely to represent a technical artifact of the sequencing pipeline. Compared with the 666-donor mean, donors in an Asian-associated ancestry cluster had fewer N-insertions in productive TCRs, according to a later genetic analysis. According to a later analysis, parvovirus B19, influenza, CMV and Epstein-Barr virus appeared linked to several top co-occurrence clusters. For the cohort, immune exposure information was limited to CMV serostatus. Some 15 rarely observed V segments, including chromosome 9 orphons, were excluded from the earlier analysis of several hundred of the donors because counts were too low. A later analysis found that TCR association rates varied across HLA loci, with DRB1 alleles showing the most associated TCRs and HLA-C alleles the fewest. Some IMGT-functional V segments, including TRBV6-2 and TRBV6-3, could not be distinguished by the 87-base-pair reads and were therefore excluded. A total of some 180 TCR beta chains were listed by the study as associated with cytomegalovirus. In an earlier analysis of some 500 of the donors, most TCR beta V segments appeared in productive rearrangements about 87% or about 30% of the time, broadly matching IMGT annotations. Assigning TCR associations to individual alleles was difficult when HLA alleles, especially DR and DQ, strongly co-occurred. A further reported finding was that TCR beta sequences accurately predicted the HLA-A and HLA-B alleles for most subjects in the first cohort. Sequencing depth was assumed to be roughly uniform across donors in the presence/absence analyses, though that assumption may not hold. Linkage disequilibrium might explain the correlated functional status among segregating V segments, but an unknown experimental factor could not be ruled out. The authors suggested that the approach could potentially be extended to other disease states and immunological phenotypes. Most CMV-associated TCR beta chains appeared to be HLA-restricted in a later analysis, and the HLA associations seemed to be driven largely by CMV exposure. In a later analysis, some 17,000 TCR beta sequences were associated with specific HLA alleles at a false discovery rate of 0.05.

Concerning this clone: The specificity of this receptor is unknown. Per-base qualities were not stored, and no clone one base away is much larger.

The sequence was obtained from a middle-aged woman in good health and CMV-seronegative. The receptor chain draws on TRBV5-1 and TRBJ1-6, and 10 bases in between align with TRBD1. Sequences were obtained from PBMCs. The CDR3 region: CASAPGQGNSPLHF. The DNA sequence reads TGCGCCAGCGCCCCGGGACAGGGGAACTCACCCCTCCACTTT.